One and the same sample provided the 21 T cell receptor beta chains below, sequenced in a study of yellow fever vaccine responses in identical twins. MiXCR, run by TCRdb on the RT-PCR reads, gives a single entry per CDR3 protein. The top ten hold 4.5% of the sample, which has fewer than 35,000 distinct CDR3 sequences, about 61% seen once. Sequences were derived from T cells from blood (PBMCs), unsorted or a sorted subset (not recorded which), sampled before or after yellow fever vaccination (not recorded which). The receptors were sampled from a woman aged 18-30 years who received the yellow fever vaccine.

This rearrangement joins TRBV7-3 to TRBJ2-1; D not resolved. From germline, CDR1 is SGHTA and CDR2 FQGTGA. With 5 bases removed from V and 8 bases from J, the gap between germline ends came to 16 bases. The CDR3 extends over 14 amino acids. This chain's CDR3 is CASSMDGLKDEQFF. CDR3 nucleotide sequence: TGTGCCAGCAGCATGGACGGGCTAAAGGATGAGCAGTTCTTC.

CDR3 region: CSAGTIYEQYV. CDR3 nucleotides: TGCAGCGCCGGGACAATCTACGAGCAGTACGTC. The chain recombines TRBV29-1 with TRBJ2-7; D may be TRBD1 (6 bases). Deletions cut 7 bases from V and 3 bases from J, with 10 bases between. This CDR3 is 11 amino acids long. In germline, CDR1 is SQVTM, CDR2 ANQGSEA.

The CDR3: CSVEDETGGYNEQFF. The CDR3 DNA reads TGCAGCGTTGAAGACGAGACAGGGGGCTACAATGAGCAGTTCTTC. The rearrangement uses TRBV29-1 and TRBJ2-1; 9 bases are shared with TRBD1. In germline, CDR1 is SQVTM, CDR2 ANQGSEA. This CDR3 is 15 amino acids long. Trimming at V came to 0 bases and at J to 3 bases, leaving 3 bases not matched to a gene.

The chain employs TRBV11-3 and TRBJ2-3, with a tentative D call TRBD1 (6 bases). V was shortened by 5 bases and J by 1 base, with 10 bases between the two germline ends. Germline V gene lookup returns CDR1 SGHNT and CDR2 YENEEA. The CDR3 has 14 residues. The CDR3 spells CASSASGGTDTQYF. The CDR3 DNA is TGTGCCAGCAGCGCATCAGGGGGCACAGATACGCAGTATTTT.

Comments on this clonotype: Compared with germline, one end of the junction differs, possibly owing to a read error. This chain joins TRBV11-1 and TRBJ2-1, with 7 bases lining up with TRBD1. The CDR3 covers 15 residues. Germline values: CDR1 SGHAT, CDR2 FQDESV (reference sequence). CDR3 protein: CASSLGQGIYNEQFF. The CDR3 bases are TGTGCCAGCAGCTTAGGACAGGGCATCTACAACGAGCAGTTCTTC.

The chain combines TRBV18 with TRBJ1-6; TRBD1 matches 8 bases. The CDR3 consists of 16 residues. Germline lookup yields CDR1 KGHSH and CDR2 LQKENI. V was clipped by 4 bases and J by 5 bases; unmatched bases: 7. The CDR3 spells CASSLLRDRNNSPLHF. CDR3 in DNA: TGTGCCAGCTCACTTCTTCGGGACAGGAATAATTCACCCCTCCACTTT.

By share of the sample, this clonotype is medium-sized. This chain links TRBV2 with TRBJ2-1; D remains unclear. Trimming removed 8 bases from V and 4 bases from J, with 9 bases in between. This CDR3 spans 12 amino acids. Germline CDR1 SNHLY, CDR2 FYNNEI. Here the CDR3 reads CASRVRYNEQFF. Here the CDR3 DNA reads TGTGCCAGCCGCGTCAGATACAATGAGCAGTTCTTC.

The chain has TRBV4-3 and TRBJ2-1, with D perhaps matching TRBD2 (5 bases). CDR1 is LGHNA, CDR2 YSLEER, per germline. The CDR3 loop spans 15 amino acids. Trimming took 2 bases from V and 3 from J, leaving 11 bases between them. CDR3 sequence: CASSQIGLFYNEQFF. CDR3 bases: TGCGCCAGCAGCCAAATAGGACTTTTCTACAATGAGCAGTTCTTC.

J is TRBJ1-1 and V is TRBV10-3; D call uncertain. Germline loops: CDR1 ENHRY, CDR2 SYGVKD. With 3 bases removed from V and 0 bases from J, the gap between germline ends came to 8 bases. The CDR3 is 14 amino acids. The CDR3 nucleotides read TGTGCCATCAGTGAAAATTCGCTGAACACTGAAGCTTTCTTT. It encodes CAISENSLNTEAFF.

The V call is TRBV20-1, the J call TRBJ1-6; D unclear. V lost 0 bases, J lost 12 bases, and 15 bases lay in between. The CDR3 runs to 14 residues. From germline, CDR1 is DFQATT and CDR2 SNEGSKA (reference sequence). Here the CDR3 DNA reads TGCAGTGCTAGAGAGGGGTCTACGTTATTACCCCTCCACTTT. This encodes CSAREGSTLLPLHF.

This chain links TRBV14 with TRBJ2-3; 10 nucleotides agree with TRBD2. Germline assignment: CDR1 SGHDN and CDR2 FVKESK. V trimming: 0 bases; J trimming: 2 bases; junction bases outside the gene matches: 11. The CDR3 spans 19 residues. CDR3 protein: CASSQDRLLSGGATDTQYF. The CDR3 DNA reads as TGTGCCAGCAGCCAAGACCGCCTCCTGAGCGGGGGGGCCACAGATACGCAGTATTTT.

V usage is TRBV29-1 and J usage is TRBJ2-2; D uncertain. Trimming took 4 bases from V and 5 from J, leaving 5 bases between them. The CDR3 has 11 amino acids. Germline values: CDR1 SQVTM, CDR2 ANQGSEA. The CDR3 DNA follows: TGCAGCGTTGCGGAGACCGGGGAGCTGTTTTTT. This codes for CSVAETGELFF.

The rearrangement links TRBV7-2 to TRBJ2-2; TRBD1 or TRBD2 may be the D gene (6 bases each). The CDR3 covers 15 residues. Looked up from germline, CDR1 is SGHTA and CDR2 is FQGNSA. Deletions cut 4 bases from V and 6 bases from J, with 15 bases between. CDR3 sequence: CASSSSSRGAGELFF. CDR3 nucleotides: TGTGCCAGCAGCTCCTCTAGTAGGGGGGCCGGGGAGCTGTTTTTT.

V gene TRBV15 combines with J gene TRBJ1-5; D gene uncertain. The germline V gene encodes CDR1 LNHNV and CDR2 YYDKDF (reference sequence). Between the trimmed V and J ends, which lost 1 base and 6 bases, there was a span of 7 bases. The length of the CDR3 is 13 residues. CDR3 region: CATSRVVGQPQHF. The DNA for the CDR3 is TGTGCCACCAGCAGAGTTGTGGGTCAGCCCCAGCATTTT.

The sample holds a few counts of this clonotype. The gene calls are TRBV15 and TRBJ1-5, with a tentative D call TRBD1 (5 bases). Germline CDR1 and CDR2: LNHNV and YYDKDF (reference sequence). V was cut by 1 base and J by 1 base, with 11 bases left in between. There are 16 residues in the CDR3. The CDR3 loop reads CATSRAGRGSNQPQHF. The CDR3 DNA reads as TGTGCCACCAGCAGAGCTGGGAGGGGAAGCAATCAGCCCCAGCATTTT.

The V call is TRBV10-3, the J call TRBJ2-2; no definite D call. The germline gives CDR1 ENHRY, CDR2 SYGVKD. Trimming shortened V by 2 bases and J by 4 bases, and 14 bases separated the two germline ends. The CDR3 is made up of 16 amino acids. Here the CDR3 reads CAISERYRPLTGELFF. In nucleotides, the CDR3 is TGTGCCATCAGTGAGAGGTACAGACCTCTCACCGGGGAGCTGTTTTTT.

The rearrangement joins TRBV11-2 to TRBJ1-6, with D uncertain. CDR1 and CDR2 (germline): SGHAT, FQNNGV. This CDR3 contains 15 residues. The germline V and J ends were trimmed by 5 bases and 9 bases, with 17 bases remaining between them. CDR3 sequence reads: CASSPSAQGVSPLHF. CDR3 in DNA: TGTGCCAGCAGCCCCTCGGCCCAAGGAGTTTCACCCCTCCACTTT. Full variable domain (missing parts from reference TRBV11-2 and TRBJ1-6): EAGVAQSPRYKIIEKRQSVAFWCNPISGHATLYWYQQILGQGPKLLIQFQNNGVVDDSQLPKDRFSAERLKGVDSTLKIQPAKLEDSAVYLCASSPSAQGVSPLHFGNGTRLTVT.

The chain is built from TRBV9 and TRBJ2-1; 8 positions agree with TRBD2. In germline, CDR1 is SGDLS, CDR2 YYNGEE. This CDR3 is built from 15 residues. The trim removed 1 base at V and 3 bases at J, leaving 3 bases unmatched. CDR3 sequence: CASSVSSGYYNEQFF. The CDR3 coding sequence is TGTGCCAGCAGCGTATCTAGCGGGTACTACAATGAGCAGTTCTTC.

V gene TRBV7-9 combines with J gene TRBJ1-2; no clear D gene. This CDR3 has 14 residues. The V end lost 2 bases, the J end lost 2 bases, and 9 bases lay between the germline ends. In germline, CDR1 is SEHNR, CDR2 FQNEAQ (reference sequence). The CDR3 coding sequence is TGTGCCAGCAGCTTAATGGTAGGCAACTATGGCTACACCTTC. It encodes CASSLMVGNYGYTF.

This rearrangement joins TRBV6-1 to TRBJ2-7; a weak D match, TRBD1 (6 bases). The CDR3 consists of 15 residues. The V and J ends lost 6 bases and 0 bases respectively, with 15 bases between them. CDR1 MNHNS and CDR2 SASEGT come from the germline V gene. CDR3 nucleotide sequence: TGTGCCAGCAGCGCAAGGACAGCGAGCTCCTACGAGCAGTACGTC. Translated, it gives CASSARTASSYEQYV.

V and J are TRBV6-2 or TRBV6-3 and TRBJ1-2; possibly TRBD1 for D (6 bases). This CDR3 spans 15 amino acids. Per the germline V gene, CDR1 is MNHEY and CDR2 is SVGEGT. The germline V and J ends were trimmed by 0 bases and 3 bases, with 11 bases remaining between them. The CDR3 nucleotides read TGTGCCAGCAGTTACTCCGGGACATTTGACTATGGCTACACCTTC. This sequence encodes CASSYSGTFDYGYTF.